Listed below are T cell receptor beta chains from one sample, sequenced in a study of T cells in Graves' hyperthyroidism and ophthalmopathy. TCRdb called the multiplex PCR reads again in MiXCR, with one record for every CDR3 protein. The table shows a few hundred thousand distinct CDR3 sequences, with 46% occurring only once. The material sequenced was peripheral blood or thyroid tissue (not recorded which). Receptor source: a woman aged 18-35 years with Graves' hyperthyroidism. Both conserved end residues are part of each CDR3. D genes are given only for firm matches. Size is omitted from some rows. Given values are once, few, many or a class for expanded clones.

>TRBV7-3|NA|NA|TRBJ2-5
CASSLASDQETQYF
TGTGCCAGCAGCTTAGCTAGCGACCAAGAGACCCAGTACTTC
>TRBV2|NA|TRBD2|TRBJ2-7
CASSFGAGGPYEQYF
TGTGCCAGCAGTTTTGGAGCGGGAGGGCCCTACGAGCAGTACTTC
>TRBV19|NA|NA|TRBJ1-4
CASRPEQGRPREKLFF
TGTGCCAGTAGGCCCGAACAGGGACGCCCTAGAGAAAAACTGTTTTTT
>TRBV19|NA|NA|TRBJ2-2
CASSTRSGELFF
TGTGCCAGTAGTACCAGATCTGGGGAGCTGTTTTTT
>TRBV7-8|NA|TRBD2|TRBJ2-7
CASSLRAGVLYEQYF
TGTGCCAGCAGCTTAAGAGCGGGAGTATTGTACGAGCAGTACTTC
>TRBV20-1|NA|TRBD1|TRBJ1-3
CSARDQTGLGNTMYF
TGCAGTGCTAGAGACCAGACAGGGCTCGGAAACACCATGTATTTT
>TRBV29-1|NA|NA|TRBJ2-7
CSVEDGGPRSSYEQYF
TGCAGCGTTGAAGATGGGGGCCCCAGGAGCTCCTACGAGCAGTACTTC
>TRBV6-6|NA|TRBD2|TRBJ2-5
CASRAREGEAQYF
TGTGCCAGCAGGGCCCGGGAGGGGGAGGCCCAGTACTTC
>TRBV7-9|NA|NA|TRBJ2-7
CASSQGYGSYEQYF
TGTGCCAGCAGCCAAGGGTACGGCTCCTACGAGCAGTACTTC
>TRBV19|NA|TRBD2|TRBJ2-7
CASNGAGVYEQYF
TGTGCCAGTAATGGGGCGGGAGTATACGAGCAGTACTTC
>TRBV11-3|NA|NA|TRBJ2-5
CASSRSGTQYF
TGTGCCAGCAGCCGATCCGGGACACAGTACTTC
>TRBV6-6|NA|NA|TRBJ2-7
CASSYLGQPYEQYF
TGTGCCAGCAGTTATCTGGGCCAACCCTACGAGCAGTACTTC
>TRBV9|NA|TRBD1|TRBJ1-2
CASSGNRGRTHGYTF
TGTGCCAGCAGCGGCAACAGGGGGCGCACCCATGGCTACACCTTC
>TRBV7-9|few|TRBD1|TRBJ1-2
CASKTGTGGRGYTF
TGTGCCAGTAAAACCGGGACAGGGGGCCGGGGCTACACCTTC
>TRBV29-1|NA|NA|TRBJ2-7
CSVKFGKGNEQYF
TGCAGCGTTAAGTTCGGGAAGGGGAACGAGCAGTACTTC
>TRBV20-1|NA|TRBD2|TRBJ2-7
CSAVSGTAPYEQYF
TGCAGTGCCGTTAGCGGGACCGCCCCCTACGAGCAGTACTTC
>TRBV5-1|NA|NA|TRBJ1-6
CASSSGSVTGSPLHF
TGCGCCAGCAGCTCCGGGTCGGTTACTGGTTCACCCCTCCACTTT
>TRBV7-3|many|NA|TRBJ1-2
CASSLTRQDYGYTF
TGTGCCAGCAGCTTAACTAGGCAGGACTATGGCTACACCTTC
>TRBV2|NA|TRBD1|TRBJ2-5
CASSVRGRTGTQYF
TGTGCCAGCAGTGTCAGGGGGCGGACTGGGACCCAGTACTTC
>TRBV25-1|NA|NA|TRBJ1-1
CAIQGSLANTEAFF
TGTGCCATCCAGGGCTCCCTTGCGAACACTGAAGCTTTCTTT